A selection of T cell receptor beta chains follows, all from one sample in a study of shared clonotypes between healthy human individuals. Libraries were prepared by immunoSEQ multiplex PCR; TCRdb keeps only in-frame clonotypes and omits some of them. The sample contains about 2 million clones, about 95% of which appear only once. Sequencing was performed on naive CD8+ T cells sorted from blood. These receptors were obtained from a man between 18 and 29 years old in good health. Both conserved end residues are part of each CDR3. Each record gives: V gene, CDR3 protein.

>TRBV5-6
CASSQTSGGAADTQYF
>TRBV9
CASSSGTEETQYF
>TRBV27
CASSFGPGMNTEAFF
>TRBV10-1
CASSGDSLYEQYF
>TRBV5-5
CASSPRVGLMNTEAFF
>TRBV4-3
CASSQDAAEYYEQYF
>TRBV6-5
CASSYSPDYEQYF
>TRBV5-1
CASSLRGQGSETQYF
>TRBV6-5
CASSLTGELFF
>TRBV5-1
CASSLVDPRETQYF
>TRBV4-3
CASSQEPRGLAGVDEQFF
>TRBV27
CASSTPGNTEAFF
>TRBV10-3
CAISESGTPGNTIYF
>TRBV7-6
CASSPGGQGLYEQYF
>TRBV19
CASSIASGTEAFF
>TRBV18
CASSPGPPDEQFF
>TRBV5-5
CASSLGSGNQPQHF
>TRBV5-4
CASSLGQGQNREQYF
>TRBV27
CASSSGGRGYTF
>TRBV7-8
CASSLLDFSYEQYF
>TRBV6-6
CASSYEGPNYEQYF
>TRBV28
CATGSNQPQHF
>TRBV11-2
CASSLELARGDTKQYF
>TRBV27
CASRDRGDWVEQFF
>TRBV15
CATSWGRYNEQFF
>TRBV7-9
CASSLHDTDTQYF
>TRBV11-2
CASSLAGPSSYNSPLHF
>TRBV7-9
CASSLVAERTEAFF
>TRBV11-2
CASSIGTTGEQYF
>TRBV29-1
CSVETGAHQPQHF
>TRBV28
CASVRGGYSNQPQHF
>TRBV5-1
CASSLVVLGNEQFF
>TRBV6-6
CASSYHRREPSETQYF
>TRBV4-1
CASSQERVVAGQWALHF
>TRBV29-1
CSVEALTGELFF
>TRBV5-6
CASSIPVKEGNTGELFF
>TRBV7-9
CASSRDGHPDQETQYF
>TRBV5-6
CASSFGTINQPQHF
>TRBV5-6
CASSFSLTGVEQYF
>TRBV10-1
CASLLGGNNTDTQYF
>TRBV19
CAPTGVRSPLHF
>TRBV19
CASSIDRYYEQYF
>TRBV4-1
CASSHQGQQAEKLFF
>TRBV27
CASRGQGAANYGYTF
>TRBV5-1
CASTFLYNRDVADTQYF